Listed below are T cell receptor beta chains from one sample, sequenced in a study of cytomegalovirus exposure and HLA in healthy donors. Clones were sequenced by immunoSEQ multiplex PCR, and TCRdb holds only the in-frame ones, with some missing. The sample yields about 210,000 clones, roughly 85% seen once. Sequences were obtained from PBMCs. These receptors were collected from a male donor in good health and CMV-seronegative. CDR3s include the opening cysteine and the closing phenylalanine or tryptophan. The D gene is left open where the match is weak. Clone size, where shown, is once, few, many, or a class for clones that have expanded.

size | D | J | V | DNA | CDR3
- | TRBD1 | TRBJ1-1 | TRBV28 | TGTGCCAGCAGTTTGTGGATGAGGGGGCGCGAGGAAGCTTTCTTT | CASSLWMRGREEAFF
- | - | TRBJ2-3 | TRBV21-1 | TGTGCCAGCAGCAACCGGGACACTCGTAACACAGATACGCAGTATTTT | CASSNRDTRNTDTQYF
- | - | TRBJ2-3 | TRBV19 | TGTGCCAGCACTAAAAGGGAGAGCACAGATACGCAGTATTTT | CASTKRESTDTQYF
- | - | TRBJ1-4 | TRBV29-1 | TGCAGCGTTGGAAGGAGTGGCGAAAAACTGTTTTTT | CSVGRSGEKLFF
few | - | TRBJ1-2 | TRBV7-2 | TGTGCCAGCAGCTTAAAGGGAGCCTACCCCTATGGCTACACCTTC | CASSLKGAYPYGYTF
- | TRBD1 | TRBJ1-1 | TRBV19 | TGTGCCAGTAGTCGCGCAGGGGGAGGGAACACTGAAGCTTTCTTT | CASSRAGGGNTEAFF
- | - | TRBJ1-2 | TRBV28 | TGTGCCAGCAGTTTGGGGGGGGGAGGCTACACCTTC | CASSLGGGGYTF
- | - | TRBJ2-5 | TRBV4-2 | TGTGCCAGCAGCTCGGGGGTCGGCACAGTGGGGGAGACCCAGTACTTC | CASSSGVGTVGETQYF
- | - | TRBJ1-1 | TRBV7-9 | TGTGCCAGCAGCCACGAGTTCGACACTGAAGCTTTCTTT | CASSHEFDTEAFF
- | - | TRBJ2-1 | TRBV7-8 | TGTGCCAGCAGCTCGACGGCTGACGGGGGTATTTACAATGAGCAGTTCTTC | CASSSTADGGIYNEQFF
- | TRBD1 | TRBJ2-7 | TRBV7-2 | TGTGCCAGCAGCTTAGATCGGGACAGGCCCTACGAGCAGTACTTC | CASSLDRDRPYEQYF
once | - | TRBJ2-7 | TRBV19 | TGTGCCAGTAGTTCCCTGGGACTGGGGCCCTACGAGCAGTACTTC | CASSSLGLGPYEQYF
- | - | TRBJ1-5 | TRBV6-4 | TGTGCCAGCAGTGACTCGAAACAGTCAGTTTATAGCAATCAGCCCCAGCATTTT | CASSDSKQSVYSNQPQHF
- | - | TRBJ1-1 | TRBV5-1 | TGCGCCAGCAGCTTCGCCCAGGGGCAGAACACTGAAGCTTTCTTT | CASSFAQGQNTEAFF
- | - | TRBJ2-7 | TRBV10-3 | TGTGCCGTAGGGGGACAACCCTACGAGCAGTACTTC | CAVGGQPYEQYF
few | TRBD1 | TRBJ2-7 | TRBV4-1 | TGCGCCAGCAGCCAAGGTGCGACAGGGGTGGGCGAGCAGTACTTC | CASSQGATGVGEQYF
- | - | TRBJ1-2 | TRBV11-2 | TGTGCCAGCAGCTCCCGGACAGCCCTTACCTATGGCTACACCTTC | CASSSRTALTYGYTF
- | - | TRBJ1-5 | TRBV6-6 | TGTGCCAGCAGTCCTGGACAACAGCCCCAGCATTTT | CASSPGQQPQHF
- | - | TRBJ1-2 | TRBV7-9 | TGTGCCAGCAGAGAACAGGGACCGTATGGCTACACCTTC | CASREQGPYGYTF
- | - | TRBJ2-1 | TRBV28 | TGTGCCAGCGTAGGCAGGGACTCCTACAATGAGCAGTTCTTC | CASVGRDSYNEQFF
- | TRBD1 | TRBJ1-1 | TRBV7-2 | TGTGCCAGCAGCCGGCGGACAGGGGAAGGCACTGAAGCTTTCTTT | CASSRRTGEGTEAFF
- | TRBD2 | TRBJ2-2 | TRBV6-1 | TGTGCCAGCAGTCATAGCGGGGGGATGCTCGGGGAGCTGTTTTTT | CASSHSGGMLGELFF
- | TRBD1 | TRBJ1-1 | TRBV19 | TGTGCCACTTCGCGACAGGGTGGATTTAGTTCCCCTGAAGCTTTCTTT | CATSRQGGFSSPEAFF
- | - | TRBJ1-2 | TRBV7-2 | TGTGCCAGCAGCTTAACACAGTTTTATGGCTACACCTTC | CASSLTQFYGYTF
- | - | TRBJ1-2 | TRBV7-9 | TGTGCCACCCAAACAGGGACGGGCGGCTACACCTTC | CATQTGTGGYTF
once | - | TRBJ1-1 | TRBV19 | TGTGCCACCGGGGGGAGGGGTACGCTGAACACTGAAGCTTTCTTT | CATGGRGTLNTEAFF
- | TRBD1 | TRBJ2-7 | TRBV19 | TGTGCCAGTAGTGACAGGGGGCAGGAGTACTACGAGCAGTACTTC | CASSDRGQEYYEQYF
- | TRBD1 | TRBJ1-5 | TRBV28 | TGTGCCAGCAGTTTGGGGACAGGGGCCTCTCAGCCCCAGCATTTT | CASSLGTGASQPQHF